The rows below give T cell receptor beta chains drawn from one sample of a study of blood T cell repertoires in COVID-19. Assay: immunoSEQ multiplex PCR; the TCRdb copy retains only in-frame clones and omits some. The sample yields 260,000 or so clones, about 87% seen once. The sequencing sample was made of peripheral blood. The receptors were gathered from a human donor in a cohort sampled during active COVID-19. The CDR3 runs from the conserved cysteine through the conserved F or W. D genes are given only for firm matches. Where a row states a size, it is once, few, many or the class of an expanded clone; other rows omit it.

CDR3nt,CDR3aa,abundance,v_gene,d_gene,len,j_gene
TGTGCCAGCTCACTTCGACAGGGGGGCCAAGAGACCCAGTACTTC,CASSLRQGGQETQYF,NA,TRBV18,TRBD1,15,TRBJ2-5
TGTGCCAGCAGTGGGGACACAAGCTCCTACAATGAGCAGTTCTTC,CASSGDTSSYNEQFF,NA,TRBV5-4,NA,15,TRBJ2-1
TGTGCCATCAGTGCAACCCGACAGGGAGGCTACGAGCAGTACTTC,CAISATRQGGYEQYF,NA,TRBV10-3,NA,15,TRBJ2-7
TGTGCCAGCAGTTTATCAGGGGGTTTCACAGATACGCAGTATTTT,CASSLSGGFTDTQYF,NA,TRBV28,TRBD1,15,TRBJ2-3
TGTGCCAGCAGCCATCCGCGGGGGGGCCTCAATGAGCAGTTCTTC,CASSHPRGGLNEQFF,NA,TRBV3-1/TRBV3-2,TRBD2,15,TRBJ2-1
TGTGCCAGTAGTAGATTGAGCGGGCGATATCTACGGGAGCAGTACTTC,CASSRLSGRYLREQYF,NA,TRBV19,NA,16,TRBJ2-7
TGTGCCAGCAGCTTGCCAGGCCGTTCCTACAATGAGCAGTTCTTC,CASSLPGRSYNEQFF,NA,TRBV5-4,NA,15,TRBJ2-1
TGTGCCAGCATCCGCTCGCCAGGTGGAAACTATGGCTACACCTTC,CASIRSPGGNYGYTF,NA,TRBV28,NA,15,TRBJ1-2
TGTGCCAGCAGCCAACTAGCGGGAGTGGTCGAGCAGTACTTC,CASSQLAGVVEQYF,once,TRBV6-5,TRBD2,14,TRBJ2-7
TGTGCCAGCGGCGGGGGCAGGGCACGGAATGAGCAGTTCTTC,CASGGGRARNEQFF,NA,TRBV2,NA,14,TRBJ2-1
TGCGCCAGCAGCTGGGCGACAGGGGTGAATTCACCCCTCCACTTT,CASSWATGVNSPLHF,once,TRBV5-1,TRBD1,15,TRBJ1-6
TGTGCCAGCAGCCGGGGACTAGCGGGATTTAATGAGCAGTTCTTC,CASSRGLAGFNEQFF,NA,TRBV5-4,TRBD2,15,TRBJ2-1
TGTGCCAGCAGCTCCAGGGTAGCTGGGGCCAACGTCCTGACTTTC,CASSSRVAGANVLTF,NA,TRBV7-3,NA,15,TRBJ2-6
TGTGCCAGCTCACCCAGCAGGGCACCCGAAAGTGGCTACACCTTC,CASSPSRAPESGYTF,NA,TRBV18,NA,15,TRBJ1-2
TGTGCCAGCAGCACCTTTGGGGAAGCGGGGGGGCAGGAGCAGTACTTC,CASSTFGEAGGQEQYF,NA,TRBV4-2,TRBD2,16,TRBJ2-7
TGTGCCAGCAGCCAAGAACGCGTAGATCAGCCCCAGCATTTT,CASSQERVDQPQHF,NA,TRBV4-2,NA,14,TRBJ1-5
TGCAGCGCTGTCCCTGGAGGCGGTACGCAGTATTTT,CSAVPGGGTQYF,NA,TRBV29-1,NA,12,TRBJ2-3
TGCGCCAGCAGCCAAGATATATCGGGGAGCTCCTACGAGCAGTACTTC,CASSQDISGSSYEQYF,NA,TRBV4-3,NA,16,TRBJ2-7
TGTGCCAGTAGTATTTATGCAGGGTCCACTGAAGCTTTCTTT,CASSIYAGSTEAFF,NA,TRBV19,NA,14,TRBJ1-1
TGTGCCAGCTCACCAGAGGAAGGGAGGGCGCAGTTCTTC,CASSPEEGRAQFF,NA,TRBV18,TRBD2,13,TRBJ2-1
TGTGCCAGCAGCTTAGTTGCGCAGGGGAACACTGAAGCTTTCTTT,CASSLVAQGNTEAFF,NA,TRBV7-6,NA,15,TRBJ1-1
TGTGCCAGCAGTCTCGGGACAGGGGGCGCGGGGAGGAATTCACCCCTCCACTTT,CASSLGTGGAGRNSPLHF,NA,TRBV27,TRBD1,18,TRBJ1-6
TGTGCCAGTATCATGGGGGGGGGTCTCAATCAGCCCCAGCATTTT,CASIMGGGLNQPQHF,NA,TRBV19,NA,15,TRBJ1-5
TGTGCCAGCAGTTCACTCTTGGCGGGAGGGTCAGATACGCAGTATTTT,CASSSLLAGGSDTQYF,once,TRBV27,TRBD2,16,TRBJ2-3
TGCGCCAGCGGGCTGAAGGCTGGCTACACCTTC,CASGLKAGYTF,NA,TRBV10-2,NA,11,TRBJ1-2
TGCGCCAGCAGCTTGGTTCTAGCGGGAGAGACCCAGTACTTC,CASSLVLAGETQYF,NA,TRBV5-1,TRBD2,14,TRBJ2-5
TGTGCCAGCAGTTTATTGAGGGTAAGCAATCAGCCCCAGCATTTT,CASSLLRVSNQPQHF,NA,TRBV28,NA,15,TRBJ1-5
TGTGCCAGCAGCTCGGGACAGGGGGCTCAGCCCCAGCATTTT,CASSSGQGAQPQHF,few,TRBV5-4,TRBD1,14,TRBJ1-5
TGTGCCAGCAGCTTAGAAGGGACTATTCACAATGAGCAGTTCTTC,CASSLEGTIHNEQFF,NA,TRBV11-2,TRBD2,15,TRBJ2-1
TGCAGTGCTAGTCATGGTGGCAGATCTAATGAAAAACTGTTTTTT,CSASHGGRSNEKLFF,NA,TRBV20-1,NA,15,TRBJ1-4
TGTGCCGTCAAAAGGACAGGGGGCAGCAATCAGCCCCAGCATTTT,CAVKRTGGSNQPQHF,NA,TRBV19,TRBD1,15,TRBJ1-5
TGTGCCAGCAGCTTGGACTGGATGGCCGCAGATACGCAGTATTTT,CASSLDWMAADTQYF,once,TRBV11-2,NA,15,TRBJ2-3
TGTGCCAGCAGGGACAGGGGTCCCTCCTACGAGCAGTACTTC,CASRDRGPSYEQYF,NA,TRBV6-5,TRBD1,14,TRBJ2-7
TGTGCCACCAGCAGCGAGGGAGGGCTTCACCTCCGCACAGATACGCAGTATTTT,CATSSEGGLHLRTDTQYF,NA,TRBV15,TRBD2,18,TRBJ2-3
TGTGCCAGTTTCCCCGGGACAGGAGCCTACTATGGCTACACCTTC,CASFPGTGAYYGYTF,NA,TRBV19,TRBD1,15,TRBJ1-2
TGCGCCAGCAGCCCCACCGAGGGAGCCAAAAACATTCAGTACTTC,CASSPTEGAKNIQYF,NA,TRBV4-1,NA,15,TRBJ2-4
TGTGCCAGCAGTTCAAGTACAGGGGGAGGTGGAAACACCATATATTTT,CASSSSTGGGGNTIYF,NA,TRBV27,TRBD1,16,TRBJ1-3
TGCGCCAGCAGCCAAGGAGGGGCAGGGGCCACAGATACGCAGTATTTT,CASSQGGAGATDTQYF,NA,TRBV4-3,NA,16,TRBJ2-3
TGCGCCACCAAACCGGGCGGGGGGCCCGGAACCGGGGAGCTGTTTTTT,CATKPGGGPGTGELFF,NA,TRBV10-1,TRBD2,16,TRBJ2-2
TGTGCCAGCAGTGAAGTTACAGGCTTAGGAGGGACTGAAGCTTTCTTT,CASSEVTGLGGTEAFF,NA,TRBV2,NA,16,TRBJ1-1
TGTGCCAGCAGCAAAGTGGTACAGGCAGAATCTAGCACAGATACGCAGTATTTT,CASSKVVQAESSTDTQYF,few,TRBV21-1,NA,18,TRBJ2-3
TGTGCCAGCAGCTTAGCGCGGTCCCAGTACTTC,CASSLARSQYF,NA,TRBV7-9,NA,11,TRBJ2-5
TGTGCCAGCAGCCAAGATCCGACTAGCGGGGGGGCTATGTGGAATGAGCAGTTCTTC,CASSQDPTSGGAMWNEQFF,NA,TRBV4-2,TRBD2,19,TRBJ2-1